Each of the 18 T cell receptor beta chains below was sequenced from the same sample in a study of OX40 agonist ivuxolimab in advanced cancers. Sequencing used immunoSEQ multiplex PCR; TCRdb keeps in-frame clones, though not all of them. The table lists roughly 60,000 clones, nearly 85% of them singletons. Sample: CD4+ or CD8+ T cells sorted from blood, taken in a trial of the OX40 agonist ivuxolimab. These receptors came from an adult with an advanced solid tumor such as melanoma, head and neck, liver or kidney cancer.

This clone was recorded once. The chain links TRBV30 to TRBJ1-4; D remains ambiguous. With 2 bases removed from V and 8 bases from J, the gap between germline ends came to 15 bases. The CDR3 is made up of 14 amino acids. In germline, CDR1 is GTSNPN, CDR2 SVGIG (reference sequence). The DNA of the CDR3 is TGTGCCTGGAGTAGGAAGGGTGTTAGGGAAAAACTGTTTTTT. This codes for CAWSRKGVREKLFF.

The genes are TRBV5-4 and TRBJ1-5; D is undetermined. Trimming shortened V by 1 base and J by 4 bases, and 12 bases separated the two germline ends. Germline loops: CDR1 SGHNT, CDR2 YYREEE (reference sequence). The CDR3 consists of 15 residues. The CDR3 is CASSLFGVPNQPQHF. The CDR3 region has the DNA TGTGCCAGCAGCTTGTTTGGGGTCCCTAATCAGCCCCAGCATTTT.

This clone was found a few times. The chain joins TRBV7-9 to TRBJ1-2; 8 nucleotides align to TRBD1. This CDR3 region has 13 residues. V dropped 0 bases and J dropped 6; count of bases not matched to a gene: 0. Germline values: CDR1 SEHNR, CDR2 FQNEAQ (reference sequence). The CDR3 DNA sequence: TGTGCCAGCAGCTTAGCACAGGGGGATGGCTACACCTTC. Its protein is CASSLAQGDGYTF.

The chain joins TRBV5-4 to TRBJ1-2; D call uncertain. V lost 4 bases to trimming and J lost 2 bases, with 9 bases between them. CDR1 is SGHNT and CDR2 is YYREEE in the germline V gene (reference sequence). This CDR3 is built from 13 residues. CDR3 residues: CASSPDANYGYTF. The CDR3 DNA reads as TGTGCCAGCAGCCCGGACGCAAACTATGGCTACACCTTC.

The rearrangement joins TRBV4-1 to TRBJ1-1; 9 nucleotides align to TRBD1. The V gene end was trimmed by 3 bases and the J gene end by 1 base; junction bases not matched to a gene: 12. The CDR3 runs 18 residues. Germline V lookup: CDR1 MGHRA, CDR2 YSYEKL. The CDR3 is CASSHLRDRATRNTEAFF. The CDR3 DNA reads TGCGCCAGCAGCCATCTCCGGGACAGGGCTACACGGAACACTGAAGCTTTCTTT.

J is TRBJ2-1 and V is TRBV6-5, with unresolved D. Germline CDR1 is MNHEY and CDR2 is SVGAGI. This CDR3 has 12 amino acids. Trimming removed 8 bases from V and 5 bases from J, with 10 bases in between. Here the CDR3 reads CASRNTNNEQFF. The CDR3 DNA reads as TGTGCCAGCCGAAACACTAACAATGAGCAGTTCTTC.

The chain combines TRBV10-3 with TRBJ1-1; D call uncertain. CDR1 is ENHRY and CDR2 is SYGVKD in the germline V gene. The CDR3 loop spans 12 amino acids. Trimming took off 11 bases at V and 0 bases at J, with 10 bases between the two ends. This chain's CDR3 is CAARAMNTEAFF. CDR3 in DNA: TGTGCCGCCCGGGCCATGAACACTGAAGCTTTCTTT.

This chain uses TRBV18 with TRBJ2-3, with no clear D. The CDR3 is made up of 15 amino acids. Trimming left V 3 bases short and J 1 base short, with 11 bases between. Looked up from germline, CDR1 is KGHSH and CDR2 is LQKENI. CDR3 DNA sequence: TGTGCCAGCTCACCGATCGATGGGGGCACAGATACGCAGTATTTT. Protein: CASSPIDGGTDTQYF. Looking up the rest from reference TRBV18 and TRBJ2-3 gives the full variable domain: NAGVMQNPRHLVRRRGQEARLRCSPMKGHSHVYWYRQLPEEGLKFMVYLQKENIIDESGMPKERFSAEFPKEGPSILRIQQVVRGDSAAYFCASSPIDGGTDTQYFGPGTRLTVL.

V and J are TRBV7-9 and TRBJ2-5; D is ambiguous. CDR1 is SEHNR and CDR2 is FQNEAQ in the germline V gene (reference sequence). V was pared by 4 bases and J by 4 bases, with 4 bases between. The CDR3 is 11 amino acids. The CDR3 protein is CASSSGETQYF. CDR3 nucleotide sequence: TGTGCCAGCAGCTCAGGAGAGACCCAGTACTTC.

The J gene is TRBJ1-2, the V gene TRBV6-5; D remains ambiguous. Trimming shortened V by 6 bases and J by 5 bases, and 13 bases separated the two germline ends. The CDR3 totals 13 residues. The V gene's germline CDR1 is MNHEY and CDR2 SVGAGI. CDR3 residues: CASRSGGSYGYTF. CDR3 nucleotide sequence: TGTGCCAGCAGGTCTGGCGGGTCATATGGCTACACCTTC.

This rearrangement joins TRBV4-3 to TRBJ1-1; D is possibly TRBD1 (5 bases). The CDR3 totals 13 residues. V shed 1 base and J shed 5 bases, with 8 bases lying between them. CDR1 and CDR2 from the germline V gene are LGHNA and YSLEER. The DNA of the CDR3 is TGCGCCAGCAGCCAAGGGGGCCGTACTGAAGCTTTCTTT. Translation: CASSQGGRTEAFF.

The gene calls are TRBV29-1 and TRBJ1-2; no firm D call. This CDR3 region has 10 residues. Trimming removed 5 bases at V and 3 bases at J, with 4 bases between. Germline loops: CDR1 SQVTM, CDR2 ANQGSEA. The CDR3 bases are TGCAGCGTTCTCGACTATGGCTACACCTTC. This codes for CSVLDYGYTF.

The CDR3 DNA reads as TGTGCCAGCAGCCTGTCCGGGACAGGGTTTACAGATACGCAGTATTTT. Translating it yields CASSLSGTGFTDTQYF. This chain joins TRBV11-2 and TRBJ2-3, with 9 bases aligning to TRBD1. Looked up from germline, CDR1 is SGHAT and CDR2 is FQNNGV. The CDR3 has 16 amino acids. Trimming at V came to 5 bases and at J to 3 bases, leaving 9 bases not matched to a gene.

The chain links TRBV7-2 to TRBJ2-1, with 8 bases fitting TRBD2. Looked up from germline, CDR1 is SGHTA and CDR2 is FQGNSA. V shed 5 bases and J 10 bases; nucleotides not matched to a gene: 7. The CDR3 runs to 13 residues. This CDR3 is CASSPLASGEQFF. In nucleotides, the CDR3 is TGTGCCAGCAGCCCCCTGGCTAGCGGGGAGCAGTTCTTC.

CDR3 sequence: CASSRPVAGDETQYF. In DNA, the CDR3 is TGTGCCAGCTCACGCCCGGTAGCGGGAGATGAGACCCAGTACTTC. The chain carries TRBV18 and TRBJ2-5; the match to TRBD2 covers 9 bases. Germline CDR1 and CDR2: KGHSH and LQKENI. The CDR3 extends over 15 amino acids. The J segment lost 5 bases and the V segment lost 4 bases, leaving 8 bases of the junction unmatched.

CDR3 region: CASSQSITGLHTGELFF. The CDR3 region has the DNA TGTGCCAGCAGCCAATCAATAACAGGTCTTCACACCGGGGAGCTGTTTTTT. V is TRBV7-3 and J is TRBJ2-2, with a weak D call TRBD1 (5 bases). The germline V gene has CDR1 SGHTA and CDR2 FQGTGA. V was pared by 5 bases and J by 3 bases, with 19 bases between. The CDR3 runs 17 residues. Full variable domain (rest looked up from reference TRBV7-3 and TRBJ2-2): GAGVSQTPSNKVTEKGKYVELRCDPISGHTALYWYRQSLGQGPEFLIYFQGTGAADDSGLPNDRFFAVRPEGSVSTLKIQRTERGDSAVYLCASSQSITGLHTGELFFGEGSRLTVL.

The gene calls are TRBV5-1 and TRBJ2-5; 10 bases align to TRBD1. The V gene's germline CDR1 is SGHRS and CDR2 YFSETQ. The V gene end was trimmed by 3 bases and the J gene end by 4 bases; junction bases not matched to a gene: 6. This CDR3 is 15 amino acids long. CDR3 region: CASSWVGDRGETQYF. The DNA for the CDR3 is TGCGCCAGCAGCTGGGTAGGGGACAGGGGAGAGACCCAGTACTTC. Based on the CDR3 plus reference TRBV5-1 and TRBJ2-5, the full variable domain is KAGVTQTPRYLIKTRGQQVTLSCSPISGHRSVSWYQQTPGQGLQFLFEYFSETQRNKGNFPGRFSGRQFSNSRSEMNVSTLELGDSALYLCASSWVGDRGETQYFGPGTRLLVL.

This rearrangement joins TRBV9 to TRBJ2-3; TRBD1 agrees at 9 bases. CDR1 is SGDLS and CDR2 is YYNGEE in the germline V gene. V shed 0 bases, J shed 3 bases, and the junction held 8 bases outside the gene matches. This CDR3 contains 17 residues. The CDR3 DNA reads as TGTGCCAGCAGCGTAGCTCGGGGACAGGGTATGACAGATACGCAGTATTTT. As protein: CASSVARGQGMTDTQYF.